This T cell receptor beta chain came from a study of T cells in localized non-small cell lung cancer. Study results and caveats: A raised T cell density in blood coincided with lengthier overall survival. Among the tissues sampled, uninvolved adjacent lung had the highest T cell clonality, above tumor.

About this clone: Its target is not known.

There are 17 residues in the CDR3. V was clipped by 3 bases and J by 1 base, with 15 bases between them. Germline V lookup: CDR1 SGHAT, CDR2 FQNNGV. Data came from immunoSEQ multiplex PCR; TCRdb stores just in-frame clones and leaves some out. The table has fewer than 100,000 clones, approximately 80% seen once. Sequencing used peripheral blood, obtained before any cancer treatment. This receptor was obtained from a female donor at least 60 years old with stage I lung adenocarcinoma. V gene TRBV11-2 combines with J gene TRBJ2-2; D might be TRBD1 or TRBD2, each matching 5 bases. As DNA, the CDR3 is TGTGCCAGCAGCTTCGCTTCTGGGACCCGGAACACCGGGGAGCTGTTTTTT. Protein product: CASSFASGTRNTGELFF.